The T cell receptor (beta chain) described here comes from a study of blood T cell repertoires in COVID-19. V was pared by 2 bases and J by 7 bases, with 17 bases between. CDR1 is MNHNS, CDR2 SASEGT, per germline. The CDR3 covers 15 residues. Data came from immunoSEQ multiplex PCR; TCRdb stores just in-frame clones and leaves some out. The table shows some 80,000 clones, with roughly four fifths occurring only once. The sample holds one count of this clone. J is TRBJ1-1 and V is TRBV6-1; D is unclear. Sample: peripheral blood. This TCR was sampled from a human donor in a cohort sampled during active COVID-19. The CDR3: CASSERMGKGGEAFF. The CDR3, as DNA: TGTGCCAGCAGTGAAAGGATGGGGAAAGGAGGTGAAGCTTTCTTT.